A selection of T cell receptor beta chains follows, all from one sample in a study of T-cell reconstitution after alpha-beta-depleted transplantation in children. TCRdb re-called the PCR reads through MiXCR, storing one row per CDR3 protein. Of about 980,000 distinct CDR3 sequences listed, about 30% are singletons. The sequences come from PBMCs, mostly from graft donor cells, collected 360 days after TCRalphabeta/CD19-depleted stem cell transplant. The receptor set was obtained from a boy in the first two years of life who had a stem cell transplant for SCID, so the T cells may come from the graft donor. The CDR3 runs from the conserved cysteine through the conserved F or W. The D gene is left open where the match is weak. Rows may omit the clone size; those that give it use once, few, many or a size class.

cdr3_aa: CSAPLKRGGLVQRETQYF; cdr3_nt: TGCAGTGCTCCCCTTAAGCGGGGGGGCTTAGTACAAAGAGAGACCCAGTACTTC; clone_size: -; j_call: TRBJ2-5; v_call: TRBV20-1; d_call: TRBD2
cdr3_aa: CASSLVRELGYEQYF; cdr3_nt: TGTGCCAGCAGTTTGGTGCGGGAGCTCGGCTACGAGCAGTACTTC; clone_size: -; j_call: TRBJ2-7; v_call: TRBV12-3/TRBV12-4; d_call: TRBD2
cdr3_aa: CSVEAGGGNTIYF; cdr3_nt: TGCAGCGTTGAAGCAGGGGGAGGAAACACCATATATTTT; clone_size: -; j_call: TRBJ1-3; v_call: TRBV29-1; d_call: TRBD1
cdr3_aa: CASSQEYGLPIAKNIQYF; cdr3_nt: TGTGCCAGCAGCCAAGAGTACGGTCTACCCATAGCCAAAAACATTCAGTACTTC; clone_size: -; j_call: TRBJ2-4; v_call: TRBV3-1; d_call: -
cdr3_aa: CASSRTAKPSYEQFVYF; cdr3_nt: TGTGCCAGCAGCCGGACAGCTAAACCGTCCTACGAGCAGTTTGTGTACTTC; clone_size: few; j_call: TRBJ2-7; v_call: TRBV5-5; d_call: -
cdr3_aa: CASSPLSGRSADTQYF; cdr3_nt: TGCGCCAGCAGCCCGCTATCAGGGAGAAGTGCAGATACGCAGTATTTT; clone_size: -; j_call: TRBJ2-3; v_call: TRBV5-1; d_call: -
cdr3_aa: CASSQLAGGPANTGELFF; cdr3_nt: TGCGCCAGCAGCCAACTAGCGGGGGGGCCCGCGAACACCGGGGAGCTGTTTTTT; clone_size: few; j_call: TRBJ2-2; v_call: TRBV4-1; d_call: TRBD2
cdr3_aa: CSARASGGYEQYF; cdr3_nt: TGCAGTGCTAGAGCCAGCGGGGGCTACGAGCAGTACTTC; clone_size: -; j_call: TRBJ2-7; v_call: TRBV20-1; d_call: TRBD2
cdr3_aa: CASSVAGQGGHTQYF; cdr3_nt: TGTGCCAGCAGCGTAGCCGGACAGGGGGGACATACGCAGTATTTT; clone_size: -; j_call: TRBJ2-3; v_call: TRBV9; d_call: TRBD1
cdr3_aa: CAISVLDRGTDTQYF; cdr3_nt: TGTGCCATCAGTGTGCTGGACAGGGGCACAGATACGCAGTATTTT; clone_size: -; j_call: TRBJ2-3; v_call: TRBV10-3; d_call: TRBD1
cdr3_aa: CASSLPRASHGYTF; cdr3_nt: TGTGCCAGCAGCCTCCCGCGGGCCTCCCACGGCTACACCTTC; clone_size: few; j_call: TRBJ1-2; v_call: TRBV16; d_call: -
cdr3_aa: CASSLRSSGADTQYF; cdr3_nt: TGTGCCAGCAGCTTACGATCCTCAGGGGCCGATACGCAGTATTTT; clone_size: -; j_call: TRBJ2-3; v_call: TRBV7-9; d_call: -
cdr3_aa: CATSRVAGLEGKNIQYF; cdr3_nt: TGTGCCACCAGCAGAGTGGCGGGCCTAGAGGGCAAAAACATTCAGTACTTC; clone_size: -; j_call: TRBJ2-4; v_call: TRBV15; d_call: -
cdr3_aa: CASSGRGGNNEQFF; cdr3_nt: TGCGCCAGCAGCGGGCGGGGGGGAAACAATGAGCAGTTCTTC; clone_size: -; j_call: TRBJ2-1; v_call: TRBV5-1; d_call: TRBD2
cdr3_aa: CASSLAQGPGGEKLFF; cdr3_nt: TGCGCCAGCAGCTTGGCCCAGGGACCTGGCGGTGAAAAACTGTTTTTT; clone_size: -; j_call: TRBJ1-4; v_call: TRBV5-1; d_call: -
cdr3_aa: CASSPAGSRELFF; cdr3_nt: TGTGCCAGCAGTCCGGCAGGTTCCAGGGAGCTGTTTTTT; clone_size: few; j_call: TRBJ2-2; v_call: TRBV5-5; d_call: -
cdr3_aa: CSVQRGGPYNEQFF; cdr3_nt: TGCAGTGTTCAAAGGGGGGGGCCTTACAATGAGCAGTTCTTC; clone_size: -; j_call: TRBJ2-1; v_call: TRBV20-1; d_call: -
cdr3_aa: CSARGPGANVLTF; cdr3_nt: TGCAGTGCCAGGGGGCCTGGGGCCAACGTCCTGACTTTC; clone_size: many; j_call: TRBJ2-6; v_call: TRBV20-1; d_call: TRBD1
cdr3_aa: CATRQEYNEQFF; cdr3_nt: TGTGCCACCAGACAGGAATACAATGAGCAGTTCTTC; clone_size: -; j_call: TRBJ2-1; v_call: TRBV15; d_call: -
cdr3_aa: CASSQAIGVRRTEKLFF; cdr3_nt: TGCGCCAGCAGCCAAGCCATCGGGGTGAGGAGGACCGAAAAACTGTTTTTT; clone_size: -; j_call: TRBJ1-4; v_call: TRBV4-1; d_call: -
cdr3_aa: CASSFRSRGNTEAFF; cdr3_nt: TGTGCCAGCAGTTTTAGGAGCAGGGGCAACACTGAAGCTTTCTTT; clone_size: -; j_call: TRBJ1-1; v_call: TRBV12-3/TRBV12-4; d_call: -
cdr3_aa: CATSDPGGPFNEQFF; cdr3_nt: TGTGCCACCAGTGATCCGGGGGGGCCTTTCAATGAGCAGTTCTTC; clone_size: few; j_call: TRBJ2-1; v_call: TRBV24-1; d_call: TRBD2